These 23 T cell receptor beta chains were all obtained from the same sample, sequenced in a study of shared clonotypes between healthy human individuals. Positive CCR7 selection of CD45RO-negative cells yielded the naive CD8 cells, and terminally differentiated effector memory CD45RA+ cells were excluded. Clones were read by immunoSEQ multiplex PCR, and TCRdb kept only the in-frame ones, dropping some. The sample has 550,000 to 750,000 clones, 90% to 95% seen once. The sample taken for sequencing was naive CD8+ T cells sorted from blood. The source is a man aged 25-40 years in good health.

Only one count was recorded for this clone. This chain uses TRBV9 with TRBJ2-1; the D gene could be TRBD1 or TRBD2 (5 bases each). Germline V gene lookup returns CDR1 SGDLS and CDR2 YYNGEE. The CDR3 contains 14 residues. With 4 bases removed from V and 2 bases from J, the gap between germline ends came to 10 bases. The CDR3, as DNA: TGTGCCAGCAGCCCCCGGGACCCCTACAATGAGCAGTTCTTC. Amino acids: CASSPRDPYNEQFF.

This clone was picked up one time. The V gene is TRBV29-1, the J gene TRBJ2-5, with 7 bases that match TRBD2. Trimming took 8 bases from V and 3 from J; bases not matched to a gene: 9. The CDR3 runs 13 residues. CDR1 is SQVTM, CDR2 ANQGSEA, per germline. The CDR3 DNA is TGCAGCTTAAAAGGACTAGTTGAAGAGACCCAGTACTTC. This gives the protein CSLKGLVEETQYF.

This clone was picked up one time. The chain joins TRBV11-3 to TRBJ2-5; 8 positions agree with TRBD2. The junction had 13 bases not matched to a gene; V was cut back by 5 bases and J by 5 bases. The CDR3 has 16 residues. Germline CDR1 SGHNT, CDR2 YENEEA. In DNA form, the CDR3 reads TGTGCCAGCAGCAACCGGGAGGGCGGGATTGGGGAGACCCAGTACTTC. Its protein product is CASSNREGGIGETQYF.

The chain recombines TRBV9 with TRBJ2-2, with D perhaps matching TRBD1 (5 bases). V lost 4 bases and J lost 2, with 15 bases in between. Per the germline V gene, CDR1 is SGDLS and CDR2 is YYNGEE. There are 16 residues in the CDR3. The CDR3 loop is CASSSTESLNTGELFF. The CDR3 coding sequence is TGTGCCAGCAGCTCGACAGAAAGTCTAAACACCGGGGAGCTGTTTTTT.

The chain is built from TRBV10-2 and TRBJ2-1, with TRBD2 as a possible D gene (6 bases). V was trimmed by 4 bases and J by 1 base, leaving 11 bases between them. The germline CDR1 and CDR2 sequences are WSHSY and SAAADI. This CDR3 has 15 amino acids. CDR3 in amino acids: CASSASGVSYNEQFF. The DNA of the CDR3 is TGCGCCAGCAGTGCTTCGGGAGTTTCCTACAATGAGCAGTTCTTC.

This chain connects TRBV9 to TRBJ2-3; D uncertain. Germline V gene data show CDR1 as SGDLS and CDR2 as YYNGEE. There are 15 residues in the CDR3. Trimming stripped 2 bases from V and 0 bases from J, with 10 bases between. Here the CDR3 DNA reads TGTGCCAGCAGCGTCGACGGGTTAAGCACAGATACGCAGTATTTT. This translates into CASSVDGLSTDTQYF.

The CDR3 loop reads CASSIDPTGFAGYTF. The CDR3 DNA is TGTGCCAGTAGTATAGACCCGACAGGGTTTGCTGGCTACACCTTC. The chain has TRBV19 and TRBJ1-2, with 7 bases aligning to TRBD1. Germline V gene lookup returns CDR1 LNHDA and CDR2 SQIVND (reference sequence). This CDR3 is 15 amino acids long. After removal of 0 bases from V and 7 bases from J, the junction contained 8 bases not matched to a gene.

The chain combines TRBV5-5 with TRBJ1-2; D call uncertain. V was pared by 4 bases and J by 3 bases, with 10 bases between. Germline CDR1 SGHKS, CDR2 YYEKEE (reference sequence). The CDR3 is made up of 13 amino acids. The DNA of the CDR3 is TGTGCCAGCAGCCCGGAGACTTACTATGGCTACACCTTC. Translating gives CASSPETYYGYTF.

The CDR3 here is CASSLVANSGANVLTF. CDR3 nucleotides: TGTGCCAGCAGCTTAGTGGCAAACTCTGGGGCCAACGTCCTGACTTTC. This chain uses TRBV13 with TRBJ2-6, with D uncertain. This CDR3 has 16 amino acids. Trimming removed 1 base at V and 0 bases at J, with 7 bases between. Germline lookup yields CDR1 PRHDT and CDR2 FYEKMQ (reference sequence). Full variable domain (rest looked up from reference TRBV13 and TRBJ2-6): AAGVIQSPRHLIKEKRETATLKCYPIPRHDTVYWYQQGPGQDPQFLISFYEKMQSDKGSIPDRFSAQQFSDYHSELNMSSLELGDSALYFCASSLVANSGANVLTFGAGSRLTVL.

V and J are TRBV7-9 and TRBJ1-2; D might be TRBD1 (6 bases). V lost 5 bases and J lost 2, with 15 bases in between. In germline, CDR1 is SEHNR, CDR2 FQNEAQ (reference sequence). This CDR3 comprises 15 residues. Here the CDR3 DNA reads TGTGCCAGCAGCGACGAAACACAGGGCAACTATGGCTACACCTTC. It codes for CASSDETQGNYGYTF. Supplemented by reference TRBV7-9 and TRBJ1-2, the full variable domain reads DTGVSQNPRHKITKRGQNVTFRCDPISEHNRLYWYRQTLGQGPEFLTYFQNEAQLEKSRLLSDRFSAERPKGSFSTLEIQRTEQGDSAMYLCASSDETQGNYGYTFGSGTRLTVV.

This chain links TRBV5-4 with TRBJ2-7, with D maybe TRBD1 (5 bases). V was trimmed by 4 bases and J by 0 bases, leaving 20 bases between them. From germline, CDR1 is SGHNT and CDR2 YYREEE (reference sequence). The CDR3 has 17 amino acids. The CDR3 bases are TGTGCCAGCAGCCAGACTGACAGAGCAGAAAGCTCCTACGAGCAGTACTTC. It encodes CASSQTDRAESSYEQYF.

This chain uses TRBV27 with TRBJ1-5, with TRBD1 identical over 7 bases. This CDR3 has 13 residues. Germline V gives CDR1 MNHEY, CDR2 SMNVEV (reference sequence). The V and J ends lost 6 bases and 4 bases, in that order; junction bases with no gene match: 3. CDR3: CASSTGVNQPQHF. The CDR3 nucleotides are TGTGCCAGCAGCACAGGGGTGAATCAGCCCCAGCATTTT.

The gene calls are TRBV19 and TRBJ1-5; D not resolved. The length of the CDR3 is 16 residues. V lost 6 bases and J 0 bases, leaving 15 bases between the germline ends. Germline V gives CDR1 LNHDA, CDR2 SQIVND (reference sequence). In DNA form, the CDR3 reads TGTGCCAGTAGGCCCATGGCGGGATATAGCAATCAGCCCCAGCATTTT. The encoded protein is CASRPMAGYSNQPQHF.

The chain carries TRBV28 and TRBJ2-7, with D maybe TRBD2 (6 bases). The germline V and J ends were trimmed by 7 bases and 1 base, with 11 bases remaining between them. Germline-derived CDR1 and CDR2 are MDHEN and SYDVKM. There are 13 residues in the CDR3. Written as DNA, the CDR3 is TGTGCCAGCAAGAGGAGGGAGTCCTACGAGCAGTACTTC. Translating gives CASKRRESYEQYF.

This rearrangement joins TRBV5-1 to TRBJ2-7, with TRBD1 matching 7 bases. V shed 3 bases and J 3 bases; nucleotides not matched to a gene: 3. This CDR3 is 13 amino acids long. CDR1 is SGHRS, CDR2 YFSETQ, per germline. CDR3 nucleotide sequence: TGCGCCAGCAGCTATGGACAGGACTACGAGCAGTACTTC. Its protein product is CASSYGQDYEQYF.

This clone has more than one count but fewer than ten. V usage is TRBV19 and J usage is TRBJ2-1; 9 bases agree with TRBD2. J was trimmed by 4 bases and V by 6 bases; bases with no gene match: 7. This CDR3 contains 15 residues. Germline loops: CDR1 LNHDA, CDR2 SQIVND (reference sequence). The CDR3 nucleotides read TGTGCCAGTAGCCCCGCGGGAGGGGTATACAATGAGCAGTTCTTC. Encoded protein: CASSPAGGVYNEQFF.

The chain uses TRBV10-3 and TRBJ2-2; maybe TRBD1 (6 bases). V was trimmed by 8 bases and J by 0 bases, leaving 16 bases between them. There are 16 residues in the CDR3. Germline V gene sequence: CDR1 ENHRY, CDR2 SYGVKD. CDR3 coding DNA: TGTGCCATCGGTCGGACAGAATCATCGAACACCGGGGAGCTGTTTTTT. Translated, it gives CAIGRTESSNTGELFF.

V gene TRBV4-3 combines with J gene TRBJ2-5, with a weak D call TRBD2 (6 bases). This CDR3 is 16 amino acids long. V gave up 0 bases and J gave up 5 bases, with 16 bases separating them. Germline V CDR1 and CDR2: LGHNA, YSLEER. The CDR3 sequence is CASSQDRVLAGETQYF. In DNA, the CDR3 is TGCGCCAGCAGCCAAGATCGGGTACTAGCTGGGGAGACCCAGTACTTC.

V and J are TRBV16 and TRBJ1-1, with D hard to call. In germline, CDR1 is KGHSY, CDR2 FQNENV. CDR3 size: 10 residues. V lost 2 bases and J 10 bases, leaving 5 bases between the germline ends. The CDR3 DNA is TGTGCCAGCAGCCAAAAGTCAGCTTTCTTT. The encoded protein is CASSQKSAFF.

The chain employs TRBV5-4 and TRBJ2-2; no definite D call. Deletions cut 0 bases from V and 1 base from J, with 7 bases between. CDR3 size: 15 residues. CDR1 and CDR2 (germline): SGHNT, YYREEE (reference sequence). CDR3 in amino acids: CASSLGVGNTGELFF. The CDR3 DNA follows: TGTGCCAGCAGCTTGGGGGTAGGGAACACCGGGGAGCTGTTTTTT.

The chain joins TRBV5-6 to TRBJ2-7, with TRBD2 matching over 11 bases. Trimming removed 3 bases from V and 2 bases from J; junction bases left unmatched: 13. CDR3 length equals 18 residues. Germline loops: CDR1 SGHDT, CDR2 YYEEEE. The CDR3 DNA reads as TGTGCCAGCAGCTCCAGCCGCGCACTAGCGGGAGTTCCCTACGAGCAGTACTTC. This gives the protein CASSSSRALAGVPYEQYF.

V gene TRBV28 combines with J gene TRBJ2-1, with TRBD1 matching 8 bases. Germline V gene data show CDR1 as MDHEN and CDR2 as SYDVKM. The CDR3 is 14 amino acids. The V gene end was trimmed by 5 bases and the J gene end by 7 bases; junction bases not matched to a gene: 7. CDR3 bases: TGTGCCAGCAGTGACGGACAGGGCCTTAATGAGCAGTTCTTC. Its translation: CASSDGQGLNEQFF. Using reference TRBV28 and TRBJ2-1 for the parts outside the CDR3, the full variable domain is DVKVTQSSRYLVKRTGEKVFLECVQDMDHENMFWYRQDPGLGLRLIYFSYDVKMKEKGDIPEGYSVSREKKERFSLILESASTNQTSMYLCASSDGQGLNEQFFGPGTRLTVL.

V is TRBV13 and J is TRBJ2-5, with 8 bases matching TRBD1. Unmatched junction bases numbered 10, after V lost 5 bases and J lost 5 bases. Germline V gene data show CDR1 as PRHDT and CDR2 as FYEKMQ (reference sequence). The CDR3 totals 15 residues. In nucleotides, the CDR3 is TGTGCCAGCAGCATAACCTCTACAGGGGGGGAGACCCAGTACTTC. Translating gives CASSITSTGGETQYF.